This record concerns one T cell receptor beta chain sequence. This could be a read error, since a much larger clone is one nucleotide away. Primed by a sample-barcoded 5' primer and a J-beta primer mix, a second PCR proceeded for 7 to 11 cycles. One entry per CDR3 protein results from TCRdb running MiXCR on the 5' RACE reads. The sample records about 640,000 distinct CDR3 sequences, approximately 30% being singletons. The sample comes from a study of blood T cells in healthy people across ages. V dropped 7 bases and J dropped 7 bases, with 23 bases sitting between them. This CDR3 region has 15 residues.

V gene TRBV12-3 or TRBV12-4 combines with J gene TRBJ2-7, with unresolved D. This receptor was taken from a woman of 80 years or more in good health. The sequenced sample was blood. CDR3 in DNA: TGTGCCAGCACCACTACTCCTATCTCCTACAATGAGCAGTACTTC. It codes for CASTTTPISYNEQYF.